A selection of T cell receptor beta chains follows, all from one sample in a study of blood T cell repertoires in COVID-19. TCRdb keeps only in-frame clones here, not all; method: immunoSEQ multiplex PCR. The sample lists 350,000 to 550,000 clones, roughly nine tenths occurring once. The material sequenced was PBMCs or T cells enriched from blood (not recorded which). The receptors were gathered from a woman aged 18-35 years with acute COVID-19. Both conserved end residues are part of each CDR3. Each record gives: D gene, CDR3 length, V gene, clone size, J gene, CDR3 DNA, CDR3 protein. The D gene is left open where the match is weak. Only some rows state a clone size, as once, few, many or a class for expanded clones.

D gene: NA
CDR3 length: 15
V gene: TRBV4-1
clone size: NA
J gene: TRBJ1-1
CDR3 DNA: TGCGCCAGCAGCTCAGAGTCCAGGAGGGGCACTGAAGCTTTCTTT
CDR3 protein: CASSSESRRGTEAFF

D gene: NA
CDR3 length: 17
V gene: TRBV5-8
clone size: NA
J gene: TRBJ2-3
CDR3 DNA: TGTGCCAGCAGCTTGGAGCCATTACCCAGGTTGCCAGATACGCAGTATTTT
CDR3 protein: CASSLEPLPRLPDTQYF

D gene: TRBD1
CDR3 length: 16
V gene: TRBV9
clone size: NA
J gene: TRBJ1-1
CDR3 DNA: TGTGCCAGCAGCCTCTCTTCCGGGACAGGGGGGACTGAAGCTTTCTTT
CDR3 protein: CASSLSSGTGGTEAFF

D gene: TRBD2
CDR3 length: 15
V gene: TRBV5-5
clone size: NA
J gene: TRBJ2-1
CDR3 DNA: TGTGCCAGCAGCTTGGCCGCGGGGAGGGCCAATGAGCAGTTCTTC
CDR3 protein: CASSLAAGRANEQFF

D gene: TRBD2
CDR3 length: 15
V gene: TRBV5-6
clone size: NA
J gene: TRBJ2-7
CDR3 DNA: TGTGCCAGCAGACGTCGGACTAGCGAGACCTACGAGCAGTACTTC
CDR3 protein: CASRRRTSETYEQYF

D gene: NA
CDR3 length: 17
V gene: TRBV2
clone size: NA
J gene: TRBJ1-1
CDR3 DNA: TGTGCCAGCAGTGAGATTTCGTACAGTTTAATTCTAACTGAAGCTTTCTTT
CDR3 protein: CASSEISYSLILTEAFF

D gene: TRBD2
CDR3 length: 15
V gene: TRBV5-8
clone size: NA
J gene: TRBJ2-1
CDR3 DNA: TGTGCCAGCAGAAGGACTAGCGGTTCCTACAATGAGCAGTTCTTC
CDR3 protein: CASRRTSGSYNEQFF

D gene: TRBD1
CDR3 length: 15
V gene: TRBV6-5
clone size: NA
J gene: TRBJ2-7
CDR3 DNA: TGTGCCAGCAGTTACTCGGGACAGTGGAACTACGAGCAGTACTTC
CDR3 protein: CASSYSGQWNYEQYF

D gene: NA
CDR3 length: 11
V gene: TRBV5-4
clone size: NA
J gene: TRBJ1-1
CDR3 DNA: TGTGCCAGCAGCTCAGGCCTTGGAGCTTTCTTT
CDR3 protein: CASSSGLGAFF

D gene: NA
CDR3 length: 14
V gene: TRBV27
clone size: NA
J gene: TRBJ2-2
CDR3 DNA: TGTGCCAGCAGCGCAGGGTTCCGGACCGGGGAGCTGTTTTTT
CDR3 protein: CASSAGFRTGELFF

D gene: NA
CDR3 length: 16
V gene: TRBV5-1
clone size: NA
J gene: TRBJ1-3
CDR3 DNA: TGCGCCAGCAGCTTGCGGCAGGCAGCCTCTGGAAACACCATATATTTT
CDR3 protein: CASSLRQAASGNTIYF

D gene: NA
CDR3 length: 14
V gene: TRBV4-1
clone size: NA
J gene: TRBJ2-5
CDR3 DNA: TGCGCCAGCAGCCGAACCGGGACTGGGGAGACCCAGTACTTC
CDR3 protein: CASSRTGTGETQYF

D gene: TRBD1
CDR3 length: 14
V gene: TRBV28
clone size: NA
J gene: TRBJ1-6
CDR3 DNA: TGTGCCAGCACCCAAGGACAGGCTAGGTCACCCCTCCACTTT
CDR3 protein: CASTQGQARSPLHF

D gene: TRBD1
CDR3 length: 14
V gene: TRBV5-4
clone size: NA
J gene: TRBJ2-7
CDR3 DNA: TGTGCCAGCAGCCCTGACAGGGGGGGATACGAGCAGTACTTC
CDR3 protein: CASSPDRGGYEQYF

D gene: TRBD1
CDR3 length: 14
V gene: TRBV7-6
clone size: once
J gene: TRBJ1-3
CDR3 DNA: TGTGCCAGCAGCTCGGGACAGCCTGGAAACACCATATATTTT
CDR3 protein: CASSSGQPGNTIYF

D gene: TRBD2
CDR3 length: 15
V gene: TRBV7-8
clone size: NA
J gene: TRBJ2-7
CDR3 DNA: TGTGCCAGCAGCTTAGTGAGCGGGAGTTTATACGAGCAGTACTTC
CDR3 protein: CASSLVSGSLYEQYF

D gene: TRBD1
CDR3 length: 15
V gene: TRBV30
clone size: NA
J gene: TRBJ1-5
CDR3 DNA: TGTGCCTGGAGTTATCCGGACAGGGACAATCAGCCCCAGCATTTT
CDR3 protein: CAWSYPDRDNQPQHF

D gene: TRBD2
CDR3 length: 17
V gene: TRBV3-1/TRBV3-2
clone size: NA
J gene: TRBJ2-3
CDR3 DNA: TGTGCCAGCAGCCATCTTAGCGGGGGACCTACCACAGATACGCAGTATTTT
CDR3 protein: CASSHLSGGPTTDTQYF

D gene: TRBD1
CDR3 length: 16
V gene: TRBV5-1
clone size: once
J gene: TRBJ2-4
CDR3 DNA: TGCGCCAGCAGCTTCTTTATAGGGACAGAGATTAACATTCAGTACTTC
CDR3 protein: CASSFFIGTEINIQYF

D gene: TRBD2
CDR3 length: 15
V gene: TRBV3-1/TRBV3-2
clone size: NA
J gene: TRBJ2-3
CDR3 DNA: TGTGCCAGCAGCCCCCTAGCGGGGATCACAGATACGCAGTATTTT
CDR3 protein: CASSPLAGITDTQYF

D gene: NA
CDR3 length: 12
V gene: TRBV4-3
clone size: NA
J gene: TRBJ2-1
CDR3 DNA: TGCGCCAGCAGCCACCTCCGGGACACCGCGTTCTTC
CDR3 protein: CASSHLRDTAFF

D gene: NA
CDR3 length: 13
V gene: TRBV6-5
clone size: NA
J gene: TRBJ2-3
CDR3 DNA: TGTGCCAGCACACCAAGGGGGTCAGATACGCAGTATTTT
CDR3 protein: CASTPRGSDTQYF

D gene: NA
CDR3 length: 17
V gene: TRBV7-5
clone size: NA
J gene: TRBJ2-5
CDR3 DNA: TGTGTCAGAAGACGGATTAGCGGGAGGGAACCCCAAGAGACCCAGTACTTC
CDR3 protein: CVRRRISGREPQETQYF

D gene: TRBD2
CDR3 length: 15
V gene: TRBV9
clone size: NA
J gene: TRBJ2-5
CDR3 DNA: TGTGCCAGCAGCCCCCGGACTAGCGCGCAAGAGACCCAGTACTTC
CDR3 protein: CASSPRTSAQETQYF

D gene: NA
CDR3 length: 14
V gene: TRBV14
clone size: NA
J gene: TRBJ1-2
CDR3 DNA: TGTGCCAGCAGCCAAGCCGCACAGGGTTTGGGCTACACCTTC
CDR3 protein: CASSQAAQGLGYTF

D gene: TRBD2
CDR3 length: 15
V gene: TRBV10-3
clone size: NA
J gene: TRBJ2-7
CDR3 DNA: TGTGCCATCAGTCCCGGACTAGCAGAAAACTACGAGCAGTACTTC
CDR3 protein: CAISPGLAENYEQYF

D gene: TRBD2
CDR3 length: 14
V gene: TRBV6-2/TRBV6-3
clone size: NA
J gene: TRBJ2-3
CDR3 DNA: TGTGCCAGCAGCCAAGCGGGGAGCACAGATACGCAGTATTTT
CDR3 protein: CASSQAGSTDTQYF

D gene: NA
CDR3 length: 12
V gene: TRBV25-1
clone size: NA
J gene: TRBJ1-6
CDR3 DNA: TGTGCCAGCAATGGACTGGGGTCACCCCTCCACTTT
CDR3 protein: CASNGLGSPLHF

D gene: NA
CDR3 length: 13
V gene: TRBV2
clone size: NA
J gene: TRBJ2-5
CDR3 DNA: TGTGCCAGCAGTGGGACAGAGCAAGAGACCCAGTACTTC
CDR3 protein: CASSGTEQETQYF

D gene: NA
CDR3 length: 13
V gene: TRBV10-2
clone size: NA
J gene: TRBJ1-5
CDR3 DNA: TGCGCCAGCAGCAGGGGCGGGGGGCAGCCCCAGCATTTT
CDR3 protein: CASSRGGGQPQHF

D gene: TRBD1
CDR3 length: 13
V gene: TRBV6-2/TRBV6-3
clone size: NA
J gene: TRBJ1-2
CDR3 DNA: TGTGCCAGCAGCTCCGGACAGGGCTATGGCTACACCTTC
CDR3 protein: CASSSGQGYGYTF

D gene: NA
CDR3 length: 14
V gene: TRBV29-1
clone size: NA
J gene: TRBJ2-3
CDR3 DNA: TGCAGCGTTGAAAGTAGGAGGGACTCAGATACGCAGTATTTT
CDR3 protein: CSVESRRDSDTQYF

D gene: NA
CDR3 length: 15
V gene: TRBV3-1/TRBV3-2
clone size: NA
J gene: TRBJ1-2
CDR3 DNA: TGTGCCAGCAGCCAAGACCCTATCCTTAACTATGGCTACACCTTC
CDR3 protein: CASSQDPILNYGYTF

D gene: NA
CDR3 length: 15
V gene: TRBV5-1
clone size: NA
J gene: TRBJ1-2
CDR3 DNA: TGCGCCAGCAGCGCCGGGACACCCCGGCTCTATGGCTACACCTTC
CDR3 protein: CASSAGTPRLYGYTF

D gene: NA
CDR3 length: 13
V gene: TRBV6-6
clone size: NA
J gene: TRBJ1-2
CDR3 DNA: TGTGCCAGCAGTTATACGGGAGTCGATGGCTACACCTTC
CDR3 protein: CASSYTGVDGYTF

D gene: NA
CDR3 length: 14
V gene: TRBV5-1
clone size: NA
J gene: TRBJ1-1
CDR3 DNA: TGCGCCAGCAGTGGGGGAGGAGTGAACACTGAAGCTTTCTTT
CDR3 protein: CASSGGGVNTEAFF

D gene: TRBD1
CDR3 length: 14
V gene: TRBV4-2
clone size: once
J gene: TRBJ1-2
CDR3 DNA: TGTGCCAGCAGAATCGGGACAGGGCTTGTTGGCTACACCTTC
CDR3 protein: CASRIGTGLVGYTF

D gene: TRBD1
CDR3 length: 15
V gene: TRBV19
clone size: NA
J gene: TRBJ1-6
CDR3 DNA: TGTGCCAGTAGCGCCGGGACAGAGATTAATTCACCCCTCCACTTT
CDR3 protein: CASSAGTEINSPLHF

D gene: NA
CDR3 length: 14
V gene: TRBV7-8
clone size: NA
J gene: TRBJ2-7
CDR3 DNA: TGTGCCAGCAGCTTAGGGGGGCGGACCTACGAGCAGTACTTC
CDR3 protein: CASSLGGRTYEQYF

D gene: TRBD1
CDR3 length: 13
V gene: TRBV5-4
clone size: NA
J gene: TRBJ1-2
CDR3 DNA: TGTGCCAGCAGCTCGACAGGGTACTATGGCTACACCTTC
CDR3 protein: CASSSTGYYGYTF

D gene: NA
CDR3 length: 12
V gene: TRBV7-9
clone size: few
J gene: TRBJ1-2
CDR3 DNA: TGTGCCAGCAGCTCAAACAGGAATGGCTACACCTTC
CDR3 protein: CASSSNRNGYTF

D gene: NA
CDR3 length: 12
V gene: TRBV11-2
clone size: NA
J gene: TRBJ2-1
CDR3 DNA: TGTGCCAGCAGCTTTCAGGGCAATGAGCAGTTCTTC
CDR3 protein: CASSFQGNEQFF

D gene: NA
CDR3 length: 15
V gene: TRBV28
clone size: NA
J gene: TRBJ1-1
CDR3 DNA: TGTGCCAGCACCATTCCCGCCGGCGGGGTGAGTGAAGCTTTCTTT
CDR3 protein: CASTIPAGGVSEAFF

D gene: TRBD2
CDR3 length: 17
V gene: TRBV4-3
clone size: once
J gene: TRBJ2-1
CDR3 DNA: TGCGCCAGCAGCCAAGATGTAGGAGCGGGAGTTCACAATGAGCAGTTCTTC
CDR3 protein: CASSQDVGAGVHNEQFF

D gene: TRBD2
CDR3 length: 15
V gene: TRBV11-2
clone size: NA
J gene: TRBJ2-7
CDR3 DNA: TGTGCCAGCAGCTTAGATGCCGGGAGGGTCTACGAGCAGTACTTC
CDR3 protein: CASSLDAGRVYEQYF

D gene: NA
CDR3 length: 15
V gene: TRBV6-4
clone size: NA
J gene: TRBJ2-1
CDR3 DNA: TGTGCCAGCAGTGTTATAGGGGATGTTTCCAATGAGCAGTTCTTC
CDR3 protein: CASSVIGDVSNEQFF

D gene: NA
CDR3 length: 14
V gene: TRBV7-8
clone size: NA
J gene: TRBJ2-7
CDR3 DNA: TGTGCCAGCAGCTTAGTCGAGGGCCCCTACGAGCAGTACTTC
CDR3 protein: CASSLVEGPYEQYF

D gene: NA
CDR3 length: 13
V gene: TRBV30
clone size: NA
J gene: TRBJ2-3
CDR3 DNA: TGTGCCTGGAGCGTCAGGGGAAAAGATACGCAGTATTTT
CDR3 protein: CAWSVRGKDTQYF

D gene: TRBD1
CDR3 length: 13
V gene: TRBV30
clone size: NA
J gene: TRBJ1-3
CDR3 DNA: TGTGCCTGGAGGGGGGACAGGAGGAACACCATATATTTT
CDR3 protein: CAWRGDRRNTIYF

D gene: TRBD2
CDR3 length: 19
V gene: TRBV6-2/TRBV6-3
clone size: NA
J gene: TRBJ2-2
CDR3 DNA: TGTGCCAGCAGTTACCCCCCCAAAGCGGGAGGGCCGGGCACCGGGGAGCTGTTTTTT
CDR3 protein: CASSYPPKAGGPGTGELFF

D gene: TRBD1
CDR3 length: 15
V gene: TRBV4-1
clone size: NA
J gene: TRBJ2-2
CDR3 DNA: TGCGCCAGCAGCCAACTTGAGAGGGGGCGGGGGGAGCTGTTTTTT
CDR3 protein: CASSQLERGRGELFF

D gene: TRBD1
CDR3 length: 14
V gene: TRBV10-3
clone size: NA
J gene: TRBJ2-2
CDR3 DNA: TGTGCCATCACCCAAGGGGGCAACACCGGGGAGCTGTTTTTT
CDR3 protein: CAITQGGNTGELFF

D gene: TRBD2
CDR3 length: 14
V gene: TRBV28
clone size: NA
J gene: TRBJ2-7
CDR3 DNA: TGTGCCAGCAGTTCCGGGACTAGTTTTTACGAGCAGTACTTC
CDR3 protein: CASSSGTSFYEQYF